This TCR beta chain appears in the sequencing data of a study of T-cell memory formation after mild COVID-19. Study-wide findings and caveats: The appearance of some responding clones in pre-infection memory suggested that cross-reactive memory joined. CD8+ contracting clones occupied EMRA, while CD4+ ones occupied mainly CM and EM.

With constant-segment primers, 5'RACE yielded cDNA libraries of TCR alpha and TCR beta that carried sample barcodes and UMIs. TCRdb re-called the 5' RACE reads through MiXCR, storing one row per CDR3 protein. The table shows 290,000 or so distinct CDR3 sequences, with 15% to 20% occurring only once. This clonotype was recorded a few times. Its antigen is still unknown. The CDR3 is made up of 16 amino acids. CDR1 SGHVS and CDR2 FQNEAQ come from the germline V gene. Trimming stripped 5 bases from V and 10 bases from J, with 24 bases between. This chain connects TRBV7-8 to TRBJ2-1; tentative D call: TRBD1 (5 bases). The clonotype originates from a man aged 18 to 35 who had mild COVID-19 (a few samples of this study predate the infection). Cell type and time point are not known. Sequencing was performed on PBMCs or a T cell subset sorted from them (not recorded which). Here the CDR3 reads CASSPWPTGPMGEQFF. The CDR3 DNA reads TGTGCCAGCAGCCCCTGGCCCACAGGCCCTATGGGAGAGCAGTTCTTC.